The rows below give T cell receptor beta chains drawn from one sample of a study of blood T cell repertoires in COVID-19. TCRdb's table, derived via immunoSEQ multiplex PCR, lists solely in-frame clones and lacks some. The sample yields some 150,000 clones, about 90% seen once. Sequenced sample: peripheral blood. These receptors came from a man aged 45-65 years with acute or convalescent COVID-19. Both conserved end residues are part of each CDR3.

j_call v_call cdr3_aa
TRBJ2-7 TRBV28 CASSVLLGTGGGYEQYF
TRBJ1-3 TRBV9 CASSMLPGSGNTIYF
TRBJ1-2 TRBV28 CASIPGGRGLYGYTF
TRBJ2-1 TRBV4-3 CASSLIRGGDEQFF
TRBJ2-7 TRBV5-3 CARSCGAGAYEQYF
TRBJ1-4 TRBV5-1 CASSLDRYSPPGTNEKLFF
TRBJ2-2 TRBV28 CASSSPGTTNTGELFF
TRBJ2-3 TRBV21-1 CASGTGRVKSTDTQYF
TRBJ1-6 TRBV4-1 CASSPPGGGSPLHF
TRBJ2-5 TRBV5-8 CASSYGQIQETQYF
TRBJ1-1 TRBV2 CASSEGARNTEAFF
TRBJ2-7 TRBV7-3 CASSETGTSGRYEQYF
TRBJ1-6 TRBV19 CASMATAYNSPLHF
TRBJ2-3 TRBV28 CASSSPLPTGADTQYF
TRBJ1-2 TRBV4-3 CASSQDVQGALGYTF
TRBJ1-6 TRBV9 CASSVTADSDNSPLHF
TRBJ1-3 TRBV27 CASRAGTAGYSGNTIYF
TRBJ2-7 TRBV29-1 CSVHDIKSYEQYF
TRBJ1-1 TRBV15 CATSSSRNTEAFF
TRBJ2-3 TRBV11-2 CASSLSLAGGQTDTQYF
TRBJ1-4 TRBV7-2 CASSLNSGGINEKLFF
TRBJ2-5 TRBV10-1 CASNKGGLYQETQYF
TRBJ2-2 TRBV30 CAWSSVAGELFF
TRBJ2-2 TRBV9 CASSVSRENGELFF
TRBJ1-4 TRBV27 CASSPTAAGDEKLFF
TRBJ2-3 TRBV3-1/TRBV3-2 CASSLNREAGPTDTQYF
TRBJ1-6 TRBV2 CASRQPGQTNSPLHF
TRBJ1-4 TRBV4-2 CASSLTRDQNEKLFF
TRBJ1-1 TRBV28 CASRATRLYTEAFF
TRBJ1-6 TRBV4-3 CASSQTGSSYNSPLHF
TRBJ2-7 TRBV6-1 CASSEALAASYEQYF
TRBJ2-1 TRBV11-2 CASSSPTSGRGDEQFF
TRBJ2-2 TRBV7-6 CASRIGLAGGIGELFF
TRBJ2-3 TRBV5-1 CASSVGLQGSTDTQYF
TRBJ2-1 TRBV19 CASSAWGFLGLAGSEGNEQFF
TRBJ2-2 TRBV2 CASRVGGTGELFF
TRBJ1-4 TRBV9 CASSVGVVGQGVTNEKLFF
TRBJ2-4 TRBV5-4 CASSSFSSGPTWGAKNIQYF
TRBJ1-4 TRBV11-2 CASSPGFVGEKLFF
TRBJ1-5 TRBV10-2 CASSEGNRGFQPQHF
TRBJ1-2 TRBV9 CASAAGPQEVYGYTF
TRBJ2-7 TRBV19 CASSISRGYEQYF
TRBJ1-4 TRBV4-3 CASSQVGQGSSNEKLFF
TRBJ1-3 TRBV7-2 CASSLTGELSGNTIYF